Listed here are 3 T cell receptor beta chains from one sample, sequenced in a study of blood T cell repertoires in COVID-19. Sequencing used immunoSEQ multiplex PCR; TCRdb keeps in-frame clones, though not all of them. Among 350,000 to 450,000 clones listed, about 86% were seen once. The material sequenced was peripheral blood. The receptors were gathered from a woman between 55 and 75 years old with COVID-19, enrolled during active disease.

V usage is TRBV30 and J usage is TRBJ1-5, with D perhaps matching TRBD1 (5 bases). CDR1 is GTSNPN, CDR2 SVGIG, per germline (reference sequence). The CDR3 contains 13 residues. With 5 bases removed from V and 4 bases from J, the gap between germline ends came to 12 bases. In nucleotides, the CDR3 is TGTGCCTGGGCCCGCGGGGGGAATCAGCCCCAGCATTTT. Translation gives CAWARGGNQPQHF.

The chain combines TRBV6-5 with TRBJ1-1; D is unclear. Germline loops: CDR1 MNHEY, CDR2 SVGAGI. The V gene lost 5 bases and the J gene lost 10 bases, with 14 bases spanning the gap. This CDR3 region has 12 residues. The CDR3 is CASSRAQSGAFF. For the CDR3, the DNA is TGTGCCAGCAGTCGGGCCCAAAGCGGAGCTTTCTTT.

The V call is TRBV13, the J call TRBJ1-2; D is perhaps TRBD1 (5 bases). The germline V gene has CDR1 PRHDT and CDR2 FYEKMQ (reference sequence). Trimming pared 0 bases from V and 2 bases from J, leaving 7 bases between. The CDR3 length is 14 residues. The CDR3 spells CASSLGRTNYGYTF. The CDR3 DNA follows: TGTGCCAGCAGCTTAGGTCGGACAAACTATGGCTACACCTTC.